Below are 19 T cell receptor beta chains sequenced from a single sample in a study of blood T cell repertoires in COVID-19. Method: immunoSEQ multiplex PCR; TCRdb's copy keeps in-frame clones and lacks some. The table has about 240,000 clones, roughly 80% seen once. The sequenced material came from peripheral blood. The receptors come from a woman of 80 years or more with acute or convalescent COVID-19.

V and J are TRBV5-1 and TRBJ1-4; TRBD1 aligns across 7 bases. V dropped 1 base and J dropped 2; count of bases not matched to a gene: 5. The length of the CDR3 is 16 residues. Germline CDR1 and CDR2: SGHRS and YFSETQ. The CDR3 is CASSLRSQGTNEKLFF. As DNA, the CDR3 is TGCGCCAGCAGCTTGCGATCACAGGGGACTAATGAAAAACTGTTTTTT.

This clone was counted a single time. This rearrangement joins TRBV28 to TRBJ1-1; 9 bases map to TRBD1. Germline assignment: CDR1 MDHEN and CDR2 SYDVKM. V trimming: 3 bases; J trimming: 8 bases; junction bases outside the gene matches: 4. CDR3 length equals 13 residues. CDR3 protein: CASSFPDRGEAFF. The CDR3 DNA is TGTGCCAGCAGTTTCCCCGACAGGGGGGAAGCTTTCTTT.

This clone has just one count. The chain combines TRBV11-2 with TRBJ2-3, with D possibly matching TRBD2 (6 bases). Deletions cut 4 bases from V and 8 bases from J, with 10 bases between. CDR1 is SGHAT and CDR2 is FQNNGV in the germline V gene. This CDR3 comprises 12 residues. CDR3 amino acids: CASSSGGATQYF. The CDR3 DNA sequence: TGTGCCAGCAGCTCCGGGGGAGCTACGCAGTATTTT.

This clone was observed a handful of times. The chain recombines TRBV7-2 with TRBJ2-1, with a possible D match to TRBD1 (6 bases). Germline loops: CDR1 SGHTA, CDR2 FQGNSA. V was cut by 0 bases and J by 5 bases, with 11 bases left in between. The CDR3 has 15 residues. CDR3 bases: TGTGCCAGCAGCTTAGCGGGGACACAAAACAATGAGCAGTTCTTC. Protein sequence: CASSLAGTQNNEQFF. Using reference TRBV7-2 and TRBJ2-1 for the parts outside the CDR3, the full variable domain is GAGVSQSPSNKVTEKGKDVELRCDPISGHTALYWYRQSLGQGLEFLIYFQGNSAPDKSGLPSDRFSAERTGGSVSTLTIQRTQQEDSAVYLCASSLAGTQNNEQFFGPGTRLTVL.

The chain employs TRBV6-5 and TRBJ2-2; 8 nucleotides align to TRBD1. The J segment lost 4 bases and the V segment lost 5 bases, leaving 3 bases of the junction unmatched. The CDR3 covers 14 residues. Per the germline V gene, CDR1 is MNHEY and CDR2 is SVGAGI. CDR3 loop: CASSRDRFTGELFF. The CDR3 DNA reads as TGTGCCAGCAGTAGGGACAGGTTCACCGGGGAGCTGTTTTTT.

This clone showed up just once. Written as DNA, the CDR3 is TGTGCCAGCAGTCTGAAATTGGGGGCTACCTCCTACGAGCAGTACTTC. Residues: CASSLKLGATSYEQYF. This chain connects TRBV6-6 to TRBJ2-7; D is possibly TRBD1 (6 bases). Germline loops: CDR1 MNHNY, CDR2 SVGAGI (reference sequence). The CDR3 length is 16 residues. The V end lost 5 bases, the J end lost 0 bases, and 17 bases lay between the germline ends.

V usage is TRBV19 and J usage is TRBJ1-5; D may be TRBD1 (6 bases). The CDR3 is 15 amino acids. Trimming cost V 5 bases and J 2 bases, with 13 bases left between them. Germline lookup yields CDR1 LNHDA and CDR2 SQIVND (reference sequence). CDR3 DNA: TGTGCCAGTAGTGACAGGCCCCGGGGCAATCAGCCCCAGCATTTT. It is translated as CASSDRPRGNQPQHF.

V is TRBV27 and J is TRBJ1-2; TRBD1 agrees at 9 bases. The CDR3 has 13 amino acids. Germline CDR1 is MNHEY and CDR2 is SMNVEV (reference sequence). V shed 7 bases and J 4 bases; nucleotides not matched to a gene: 4. CDR3 region: CASTGTGTYGYTF. The CDR3 DNA sequence: TGTGCCAGCACCGGGACAGGGACCTATGGCTACACCTTC.

This chain uses TRBV5-1 with TRBJ1-6; tentatively, D is TRBD1 (5 bases). The CDR3 sequence is 15 residues long. The germline V gene encodes CDR1 SGHRS and CDR2 YFSETQ. V shed 1 base and J shed 6 bases, with 11 bases lying between them. For the CDR3, the DNA is TGCGCCAGCAGCTTGAATACAGGAACTAATTCACCCCTCCACTTT. Its protein product is CASSLNTGTNSPLHF.

This rearrangement joins TRBV12-5 to TRBJ1-2, with 8 positions matching TRBD1. CDR1 and CDR2 from the germline V gene are LGHNT and FRNRAP. The junction had 14 bases not matched to a gene; V was cut back by 0 bases and J by 8 bases. The CDR3 has 17 residues. The CDR3 loop is CASGLVALAGGWGGYTF. The CDR3 DNA is TGTGCTAGTGGTTTGGTAGCCCTGGCAGGGGGCTGGGGGGGCTACACCTTC.

This clone occurred a few times. The chain couples TRBV11-2 to TRBJ2-7; a possible D gene is TRBD1 (6 bases). This CDR3 has 16 residues. The V gene lost 5 bases and the J gene lost 5 bases, with 22 bases spanning the gap. CDR1 is SGHAT, CDR2 FQNNGV, per germline. The CDR3 region has the DNA TGTGCCAGCAGCGACCCATGGCGGACAGCAATCCACGAGCAGTACTTC. Encoded protein: CASSDPWRTAIHEQYF.

The CDR3 spells CASSFHRRTSGYNEQFF. Here the CDR3 DNA reads TGTGCCAGCAGTTTCCACCGCCGGACTAGCGGGTACAATGAGCAGTTCTTC. The chain recombines TRBV6-2 or TRBV6-3 with TRBJ2-1; 11 nucleotides agree with TRBD2. Germline CDR1 reads MNHEY; CDR2 reads SVGEGT. V trimming: 4 bases; J trimming: 4 bases; junction bases outside the gene matches: 9. The CDR3 loop spans 17 amino acids.

The chain links TRBV6-5 to TRBJ2-1; the match to TRBD2 covers 9 bases. The CDR3 runs 14 residues. The germline CDR1 and CDR2 sequences are MNHEY and SVGAGI. After removal of 5 bases from V and 7 bases from J, the junction contained 6 bases not matched to a gene. The CDR3, as DNA: TGTGCCAGCAGTCTGCTAGCGGGGTGGAATGAGCAGTTCTTC. Translating gives CASSLLAGWNEQFF.

This sequence joins TRBV5-6 and TRBJ1-6; a weak D match, TRBD1 (6 bases). The CDR3 has 16 amino acids. CDR1 and CDR2 from the germline V gene are SGHDT and YYEEEE. V was pared by 0 bases and J by 7 bases, with 14 bases between. CDR3 in amino acids: CASSLDRVRWNSPLHF. The CDR3 DNA follows: TGTGCCAGCAGCTTGGACAGGGTGCGGTGGAATTCACCCCTCCACTTT.

The chain has TRBV29-1 and TRBJ1-2; 9 nucleotides match TRBD1. The CDR3 has 13 residues. From germline, CDR1 is SQVTM and CDR2 ANQGSEA. The trim removed 5 bases at V and 8 bases at J, leaving 9 bases unmatched. In nucleotides, the CDR3 is TGCAGCGTTTTTAGACAGGGGGTAGGAGGCTACACCTTC. Translated, it gives CSVFRQGVGGYTF.

There are many counts of this clone. This rearrangement joins TRBV28 to TRBJ2-7; tentative D call: TRBD1 (6 bases). CDR3 size: 14 residues. Germline CDR1 MDHEN, CDR2 SYDVKM. V lost 6 bases to trimming and J lost 5 bases, with 17 bases between them. Here the CDR3 reads CASSPRGRGNEQYF. The DNA of the CDR3 is TGTGCCAGCAGCCCCAGGGGAAGGGGCAACGAGCAGTACTTC.

The chain couples TRBV5-1 to TRBJ1-4, with a possible D match to TRBD1 (5 bases). Deletions cut 4 bases from V and 7 bases from J, with 14 bases between. From germline, CDR1 is SGHRS and CDR2 YFSETQ. There are 14 residues in the CDR3. The CDR3 nucleotides are TGCGCCAGCAGCCCCTCAGGGCAGGGTGAAAAACTGTTTTTT. Its protein product is CASSPSGQGEKLFF.

The rearrangement uses TRBV18 and TRBJ2-2, with D possibly matching TRBD2 (5 bases). The CDR3 has 16 residues. Trimming removed 0 bases at V and 5 bases at J, with 13 bases between. Germline CDR1 and CDR2: KGHSH and LQKENI. Written as DNA, the CDR3 is TGTGCCAGCTCACCACCTGCTATCCCGGGAACCGGGGAGCTGTTTTTT. Its translation: CASSPPAIPGTGELFF.

This chain joins TRBV7-9 and TRBJ2-4; D gene ambiguous. The V end was cut by 5 bases, the J end by 0 bases, with 8 bases between. There are 14 residues in the CDR3. CDR1 SEHNR and CDR2 FQNEAQ come from the germline V gene (reference sequence). In nucleotides, the CDR3 is TGTGCCAGCAGCCCGAGTGGAGCCAAAAACATTCAGTACTTC. The encoded protein is CASSPSGAKNIQYF.